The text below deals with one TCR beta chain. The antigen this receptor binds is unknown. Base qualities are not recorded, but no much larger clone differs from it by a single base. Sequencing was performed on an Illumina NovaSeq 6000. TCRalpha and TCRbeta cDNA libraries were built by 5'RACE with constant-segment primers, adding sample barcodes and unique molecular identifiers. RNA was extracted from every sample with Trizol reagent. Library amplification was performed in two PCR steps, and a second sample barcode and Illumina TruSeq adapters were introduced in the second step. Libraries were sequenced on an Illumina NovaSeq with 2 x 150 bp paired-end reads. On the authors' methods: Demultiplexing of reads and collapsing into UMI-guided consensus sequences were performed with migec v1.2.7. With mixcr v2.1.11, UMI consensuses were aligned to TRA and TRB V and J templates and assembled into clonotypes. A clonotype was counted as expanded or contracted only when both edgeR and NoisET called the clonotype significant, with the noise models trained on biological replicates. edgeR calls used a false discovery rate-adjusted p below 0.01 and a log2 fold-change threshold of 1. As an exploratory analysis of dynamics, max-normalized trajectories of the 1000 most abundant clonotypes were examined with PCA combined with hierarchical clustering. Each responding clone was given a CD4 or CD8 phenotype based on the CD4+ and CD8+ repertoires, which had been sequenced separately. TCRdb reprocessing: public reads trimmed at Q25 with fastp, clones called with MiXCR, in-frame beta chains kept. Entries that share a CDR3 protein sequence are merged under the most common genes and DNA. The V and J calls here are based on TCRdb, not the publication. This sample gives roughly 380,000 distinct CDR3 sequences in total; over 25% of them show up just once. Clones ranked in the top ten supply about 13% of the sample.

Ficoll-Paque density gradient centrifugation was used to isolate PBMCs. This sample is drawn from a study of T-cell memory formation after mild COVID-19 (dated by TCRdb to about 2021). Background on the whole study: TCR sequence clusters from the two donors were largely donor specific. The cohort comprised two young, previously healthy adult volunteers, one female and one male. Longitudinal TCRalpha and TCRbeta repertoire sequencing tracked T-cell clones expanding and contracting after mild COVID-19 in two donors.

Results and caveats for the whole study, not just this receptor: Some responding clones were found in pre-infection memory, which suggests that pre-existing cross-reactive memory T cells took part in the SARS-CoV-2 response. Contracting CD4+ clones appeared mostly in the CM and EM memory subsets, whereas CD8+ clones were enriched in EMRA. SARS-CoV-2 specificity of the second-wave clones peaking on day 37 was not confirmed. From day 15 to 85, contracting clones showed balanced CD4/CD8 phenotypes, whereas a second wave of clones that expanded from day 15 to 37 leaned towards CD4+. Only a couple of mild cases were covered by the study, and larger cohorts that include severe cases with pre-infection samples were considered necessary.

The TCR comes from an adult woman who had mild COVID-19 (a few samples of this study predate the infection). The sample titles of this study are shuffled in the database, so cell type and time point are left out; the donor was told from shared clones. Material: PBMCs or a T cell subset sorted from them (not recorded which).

The nucleotide sequence is given as TGTGCCAGCAGCCAAGTTTCGGGGAACATTCAGTACTTC. Its protein product is CASSQVSGNIQYF. Recombination linked TRBV3-1 to TRBJ2-4, with TRBD2 tentatively as D gene (5 bases match). The V and J ends are trimmed by 1 base and 7 bases, leaving 8 bases between them. The CDR3 covers 13 residues, taking in both the cysteine and the phenylalanine. CDR3 DNA is the only sequence kept; it has 39 bases, read in frame from the first base. From the germline V gene (reference sequence), CDR1 is LGHDT and CDR2 is YNNKEL.